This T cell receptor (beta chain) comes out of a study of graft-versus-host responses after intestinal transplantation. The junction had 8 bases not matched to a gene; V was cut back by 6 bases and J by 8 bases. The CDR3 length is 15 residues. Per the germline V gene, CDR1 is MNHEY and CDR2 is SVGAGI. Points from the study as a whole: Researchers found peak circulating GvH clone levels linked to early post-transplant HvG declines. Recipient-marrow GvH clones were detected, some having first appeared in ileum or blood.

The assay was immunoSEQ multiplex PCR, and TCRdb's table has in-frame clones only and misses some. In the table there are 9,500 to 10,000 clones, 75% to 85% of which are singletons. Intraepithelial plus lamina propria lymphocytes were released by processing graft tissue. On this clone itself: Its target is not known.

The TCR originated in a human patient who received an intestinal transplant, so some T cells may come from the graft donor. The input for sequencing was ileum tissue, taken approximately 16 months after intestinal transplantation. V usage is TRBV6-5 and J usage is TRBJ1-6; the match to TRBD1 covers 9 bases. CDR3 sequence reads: CASSLDRGRYSPLHF. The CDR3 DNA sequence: TGTGCCAGCAGCTTAGACAGGGGGAGGTATTCACCCCTCCACTTT.